What follows are 23 T cell receptor beta chains derived from one specimen sequenced in a study of shared T cell receptors in the human thymus (dated by TCRdb to 2020 to 2022). Library generation was performed with the immunoSEQ multiplex PCR assay. The table was pulled from immuneACCESS by TCRdb, which kept in-frame rearrangements only. Such tables lose some clones; where checked, under half of the loss comes from unresolved V genes, and the rest has no known cause. The table for this sample lists about 710,000 clones; over 75% of them were counted only once. 0.0094% of the sample comes from the top ten. These data also featured in a second study, about human thymus T cells.

The specimen was thymocytes. Source of these receptors: a boy under two years old with a congenital heart defect. Donor details come from another sample of the same person, matched by shared clones.

The genes are TRBV13 and TRBJ2-1, with D perhaps matching TRBD2 (7 bases). The CDR3 runs 17 residues. Germline V CDR1 and CDR2: PRHDT, FYEKMQ (reference sequence). V was shortened by 7 bases and J by 0 bases, with 19 bases between the two germline ends. Here the CDR3 reads CASTEGGPSSSYNEQFF. The DNA of the CDR3 is TGTGCCAGCACCGAGGGGGGGCCGTCAAGCTCCTACAATGAGCAGTTCTTC.

The chain joins TRBV6-6 to TRBJ2-5, with 12 positions matching TRBD2. V shed 5 bases and J 4 bases; nucleotides not matched to a gene: 5. The CDR3 sequence is 15 residues long. Germline CDR1 and CDR2: MNHNY and SVGAGI (reference sequence). The CDR3 nucleotides read TGTGCCAGCAGTGCTAGCGGGGGGGTCCGAGAGACCCAGTACTTC. Its translation is CASSASGGVRETQYF.

This clone was found a few times. CDR3 sequence (DNA): TGTGCCAGCAGTTCCGGGCCGGACAGGGACTCTACCGAAATATCTGAAGCTTTCTTT. It codes for CASSSGPDRDSTEISEAFF. The chain carries TRBV28 and TRBJ1-1; 8 bases agree with TRBD1. The V and J ends lost 4 bases and 6 bases, in that order; junction bases with no gene match: 22. Germline V CDR1 and CDR2: MDHEN, SYDVKM. CDR3 size: 19 residues.

Written as DNA, the CDR3 is TGTGCCTGGAGTCCGGTATCCTACGAGCAGTACTTC. This translates into CAWSPVSYEQYF. This rearrangement joins TRBV30 to TRBJ2-7, with D unresolved. This CDR3 contains 12 residues. The V gene lost 2 bases and the J gene lost 1 base, with 6 bases spanning the gap. Germline CDR1 GTSNPN, CDR2 SVGIG (reference sequence).

V and J are TRBV28 and TRBJ1-5, with D hard to call. This CDR3 region has 15 residues. The germline V and J ends were trimmed by 3 bases and 6 bases, with 15 bases remaining between them. From germline, CDR1 is MDHEN and CDR2 SYDVKM. CDR3 nucleotide sequence: TGTGCCAGCAGTTTCCCCGGGTTTCAATGTCAGCCCCAGCATTTT. Translating it yields CASSFPGFQCQPQHF.

The rearrangement joins TRBV19 to TRBJ2-3, with 10 nucleotides matching TRBD1. Losses at the gene ends were 6 bases for V and 6 bases for J; bases not matched to a gene: 3. The CDR3 is 13 amino acids. Germline CDR1 LNHDA, CDR2 SQIVND (reference sequence). CDR3 in amino acids: CASSGQGGDTQYF. In DNA, the CDR3 is TGTGCCAGTAGCGGACAGGGGGGGGATACGCAGTATTTT.

The rearrangement links TRBV5-5 to TRBJ2-7; TRBD1 might be the D (5 bases). V was cut by 5 bases and J by 0 bases, with 12 bases left in between. The germline V gene has CDR1 SGHKS and CDR2 YYEKEE (reference sequence). The CDR3 is made up of 14 amino acids. The CDR3, as DNA: TGTGCCAGCAGTTCTGACAGCCTCTCCTACGAGCAGTACTTC. This gives the protein CASSSDSLSYEQYF.

The chain combines TRBV5-4 with TRBJ1-4; weak D call: TRBD1 (6 bases). Germline values: CDR1 SGHNT, CDR2 YYREEE (reference sequence). This CDR3 spans 16 amino acids. The V end lost 4 bases, the J end lost 5 bases, and 18 bases lay between the germline ends. The DNA for the CDR3 is TGTGCCAGCAGCCTACAGGGCGGTCCTCACAATGAAAAACTGTTTTTT. Its protein product is CASSLQGGPHNEKLFF.

The V and J genes are TRBV28 and TRBJ1-3; TRBD1 agrees at 9 bases. Trimming removed 7 bases from V and 1 base from J; junction bases left unmatched: 14. This CDR3 is built from 18 residues. Germline lookup yields CDR1 MDHEN and CDR2 SYDVKM. The CDR3 sequence is CASTMRDRAVNSGNTIYF. The CDR3, as DNA: TGTGCCAGCACCATGCGGGACAGGGCCGTCAATTCTGGAAACACCATATATTTT.

The J gene is TRBJ2-4, the V gene TRBV5-5; unclear D gene. Trimming took 0 bases from V and 4 from J, leaving 20 bases between them. From germline, CDR1 is SGHKS and CDR2 YYEKEE (reference sequence). The CDR3 extends over 18 amino acids. CDR3 loop: CASSLGLDFLRAKNIQYF. The CDR3 DNA is TGTGCCAGCAGCTTGGGTCTAGATTTCCTCAGAGCGAAAAACATTCAGTACTTC.

The chain recombines TRBV4-3 with TRBJ2-7; TRBD2 agrees at 11 bases. This CDR3 has 17 residues. With 0 bases clipped from V and 2 bases from J, the junction kept 6 bases outside the gene matches. The V gene's germline CDR1 is LGHNA and CDR2 YSLEER. The CDR3 loop reads CASSQDLDSGGAYEQYF. CDR3 coding DNA: TGCGCCAGCAGCCAAGATCTGGATAGCGGGGGGGCCTACGAGCAGTACTTC.

The rearrangement links TRBV27 to TRBJ2-1; TRBD2 agrees at 7 bases. The CDR3 consists of 20 residues. Unmatched junction bases numbered 22, after V lost 8 bases and J lost 0 bases. The germline V gene encodes CDR1 MNHEY and CDR2 SMNVEV (reference sequence). CDR3 in DNA: TGTGCCAGCCTGGGAGGGGTCGACGAAAAACGAAGGAGCTCCTACAATGAGCAGTTCTTC. It specifies CASLGGVDEKRRSSYNEQFF.

The chain uses TRBV10-3 and TRBJ2-1; no definite D call. Trimming left V 2 bases short and J 5 bases short, with 13 bases between. Germline-derived CDR1 and CDR2 are ENHRY and SYGVKD. CDR3 length equals 15 residues. CDR3 region: CAISEVPTANNEQFF. DNA for the CDR3: TGTGCCATCAGTGAGGTCCCAACAGCTAACAATGAGCAGTTCTTC.

The V gene is TRBV19, the J gene TRBJ1-5; possible D gene TRBD1, 6 bases. Germline CDR1 is LNHDA and CDR2 is SQIVND (reference sequence). V lost 7 bases and J lost 5, with 15 bases in between. The CDR3 is 14 amino acids. The CDR3 DNA reads as TGTGCCAGTAATAGACAGGCGGACCATCAGCCCCAGCATTTT. It codes for CASNRQADHQPQHF. Full variable domain (missing parts from reference TRBV19 and TRBJ1-5): DGGITQSPKYLFRKEGQNVTLSCEQNLNHDAMYWYRQDPGQGLRLIYYSQIVNDFQKGDIAEGYSVSREKKESFPLTVTSAQKNPTAFYLCASNRQADHQPQHFGDGTRLSIL.

CDR3 region: CASSQVLGQVRTGELFF. CDR3 bases: TGCGCCAGCAGCCAAGTGCTAGGACAGGTTCGTACCGGGGAGCTGTTTTTT. The chain couples TRBV4-3 to TRBJ2-2; 7 nucleotides agree with TRBD1. V lost 1 base and J lost 5; bases outside the gene matches: 10. This CDR3 comprises 17 residues. CDR1 and CDR2 from the germline V gene are LGHNA and YSLEER.

This clone has a single count. This chain joins TRBV28 and TRBJ2-3; 16 bases line up with TRBD2. Germline trimming cut 4 bases from V and 7 bases from J; bases unmatched to any gene: 5. This CDR3 region has 16 residues. Germline CDR1 is MDHEN and CDR2 is SYDVKM. DNA for the CDR3: TGTGCCAGCAGTTGGGGACTAGCGGGGGGGACTCATACGCAGTATTTT. Protein sequence: CASSWGLAGGTHTQYF. The full variable domain, in which reference TRBV28 and TRBJ2-3 provide the parts outside the CDR3, is DVKVTQSSRYLVKRTGEKVFLECVQDMDHENMFWYRQDPGLGLRLIYFSYDVKMKEKGDIPEGYSVSREKKERFSLILESASTNQTSMYLCASSWGLAGGTHTQYFGPGTRLTVL.

This chain uses TRBV28 with TRBJ2-7, with D hard to call. This CDR3 spans 15 amino acids. The V gene lost 5 bases and the J gene lost 6 bases, with 20 bases spanning the gap. Looked up from germline, CDR1 is MDHEN and CDR2 is SYDVKM. CDR3 sequence reads: CASSPSLVWSVEQYF. In DNA form, the CDR3 reads TGTGCCAGCAGTCCCAGTTTGGTTTGGTCCGTCGAGCAGTACTTC. Full variable domain (outside the CDR3, taken from reference TRBV28 and TRBJ2-7): DVKVTQSSRYLVKRTGEKVFLECVQDMDHENMFWYRQDPGLGLRLIYFSYDVKMKEKGDIPEGYSVSREKKERFSLILESASTNQTSMYLCASSPSLVWSVEQYFGPGTRLTVT.

The rearrangement joins TRBV6-1 to TRBJ1-1; 9 nucleotides line up with TRBD1. The V segment lost 6 bases and the J segment 5 bases; nucleotides outside the gene matches: 10. The germline V gene has CDR1 MNHNS and CDR2 SASEGT. This CDR3 spans 15 amino acids. The CDR3 region is CASRATGTGKTEAFF. CDR3 nucleotide sequence: TGTGCCAGCAGAGCGACCGGGACAGGGAAGACTGAAGCTTTCTTT.

This clone appeared once. The V and J genes are TRBV5-1 and TRBJ2-3; 16 bases agree with TRBD2. The ends lost 1 base at V and 9 bases at J; junction bases unmatched: 8. This CDR3 comprises 17 residues. Per germline, CDR1 SGHRS and CDR2 YFSETQ. CDR3 nucleotide sequence: TGCGCCAGCAGCTTGAATTCCGGGACTAGCGGGAGGGTAACGCAGTATTTT. Encoded protein: CASSLNSGTSGRVTQYF.

This clone was counted a few times. V gene TRBV2 combines with J gene TRBJ1-1; D is unclear. Germline-derived CDR1 and CDR2 are SNHLY and FYNNEI. The CDR3 contains 10 residues. V shed 4 bases and J shed 8 bases, with 5 bases lying between them. CDR3 coding DNA: TGTGCCAGCAGTGGCGAGGAAGCTTTCTTT. Protein product: CASSGEEAFF.

The CDR3 region is CASSYRGFGPRGCEQYF. The DNA of the CDR3 is TGTGCCAGCAGCTACAGGGGCTTCGGCCCACGGGGTTGCGAGCAGTACTTC. V is TRBV7-9 and J is TRBJ2-7; 7 bases map to TRBD1. The V and J ends lost 4 bases and 6 bases, in that order; junction bases with no gene match: 18. The V gene's germline CDR1 is SEHNR and CDR2 FQNEAQ (reference sequence). CDR3 length: 17 residues.

The chain uses TRBV19 and TRBJ1-5; 8 bases are a match to TRBD1. CDR1 is LNHDA and CDR2 is SQIVND in the germline V gene (reference sequence). With 7 bases clipped from V and 4 bases from J, the junction kept 6 bases outside the gene matches. CDR3 length equals 14 residues. CDR3 residues: CASNPGQENQPQHF. The CDR3 DNA is TGTGCCAGTAACCCGGGACAGGAGAATCAGCCCCAGCATTTT.

This clone has only one observation. This chain links TRBV29-1 with TRBJ2-1, with 8 bases that match TRBD1. CDR1 and CDR2 from the germline V gene are SQVTM and ANQGSEA. Trimming at V came to 3 bases and at J to 6 bases, leaving 7 bases not matched to a gene. The CDR3 covers 14 residues. The CDR3 nucleotides are TGCAGCGTTGATCAGGACAGGGTGGCCAATGAGCAGTTCTTC. Amino acid sequence: CSVDQDRVANEQFF.